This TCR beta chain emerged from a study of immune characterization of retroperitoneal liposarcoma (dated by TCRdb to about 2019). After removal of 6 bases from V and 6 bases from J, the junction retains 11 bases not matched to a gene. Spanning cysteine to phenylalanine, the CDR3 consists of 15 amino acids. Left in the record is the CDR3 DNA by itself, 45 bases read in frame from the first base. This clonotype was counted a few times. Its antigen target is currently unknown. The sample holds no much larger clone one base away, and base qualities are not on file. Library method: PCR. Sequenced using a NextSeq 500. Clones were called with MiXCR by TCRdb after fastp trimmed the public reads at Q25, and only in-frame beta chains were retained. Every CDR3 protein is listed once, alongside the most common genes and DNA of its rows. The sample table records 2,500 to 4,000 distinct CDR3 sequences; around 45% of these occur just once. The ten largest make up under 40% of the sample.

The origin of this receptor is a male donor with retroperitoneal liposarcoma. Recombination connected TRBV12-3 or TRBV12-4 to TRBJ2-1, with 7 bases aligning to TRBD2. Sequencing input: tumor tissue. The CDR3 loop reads CASSSLFSGTNEQFF. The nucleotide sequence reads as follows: TGTGCCAGCAGCTCGCTTTTCAGCGGGACCAATGAGCAGTTCTTC.